This T cell receptor beta chain was recovered during a study of T cells in Graves' hyperthyroidism and ophthalmopathy. The CDR3 runs 14 residues. The germline V and J ends were trimmed by 1 base and 0 bases, with 7 bases remaining between them. The germline V gene has CDR1 LNHNV and CDR2 YYDKDF (reference sequence). Amplification of TCR beta CDR3 regions used RNA as the template. Primed by the HTBI set, a first-round RT-PCR was run on the TCR CDR3. MiXCR was run by TCRdb on the multiplex PCR reads, yielding one entry per CDR3 protein. The sample contains fewer than 350,000 distinct CDR3 sequences, around 13% of which appear only once. In its sample, this clonotype was seen many times.

Sequenced material: blood. This TCR was sampled from a woman in her 40s with Graves' hyperthyroidism. V gene TRBV15 combines with J gene TRBJ2-7; D gene ambiguous. This chain's CDR3 is CATSRGGISYEQYF. DNA for the CDR3: TGTGCCACCAGCAGAGGAGGCATCTCCTACGAGCAGTACTTC.